The entry below describes one T cell receptor (beta chain). As yet, its antigen is unknown. Assay: immunoSEQ multiplex PCR; the TCRdb copy retains only in-frame clones and omits some. The sample holds 400,000 to 550,000 clones, around 80% seen once. This entry is derived from a study of shared clonotypes between healthy human individuals. Study-level findings and limits: In this cohort, only blood was sampled, and tissue repertoires likely differ.

Germline CDR1 is MRHNA and CDR2 is SNTAGT. Trimming took off 5 bases at V and 0 bases at J, with 11 bases between the two ends. The CDR3 sequence is 15 residues long. Material: PBMCs. The chain couples TRBV6-4 to TRBJ2-1; D may be TRBD1 (5 bases). This receptor was identified in a woman aged 35 to 49 in good health. Some clones in this sample may be carry-over from other donors' samples. CDR3 protein: CASSPGQGSYNEQFF. The CDR3 DNA sequence: TGTGCCAGCAGTCCTGGGCAGGGCTCCTACAATGAGCAGTTCTTC.